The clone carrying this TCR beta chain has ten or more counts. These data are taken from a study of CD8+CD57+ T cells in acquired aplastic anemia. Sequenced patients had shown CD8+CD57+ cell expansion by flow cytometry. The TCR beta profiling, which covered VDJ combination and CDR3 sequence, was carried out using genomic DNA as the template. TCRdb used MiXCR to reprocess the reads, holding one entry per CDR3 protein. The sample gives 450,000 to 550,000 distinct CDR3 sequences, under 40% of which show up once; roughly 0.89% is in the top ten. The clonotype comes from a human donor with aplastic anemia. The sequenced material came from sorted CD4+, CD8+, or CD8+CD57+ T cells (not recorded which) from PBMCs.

The CDR3 protein is CASSLRGQGMGNTIYF. DNA of the CDR3: TGTGCCAGCAGCTTAAGAGGACAGGGGATGGGAAACACCATATATTTT. V is TRBV7-9 and J is TRBJ1-3; 9 bases match TRBD1. J was trimmed by 4 bases and V by 2 bases; bases with no gene match: 6. The CDR3 is 16 amino acids. CDR1 is SEHNR and CDR2 is FQNEAQ in the germline V gene (reference sequence).